Presented here are 2 T cell receptor beta chains from one specimen sequenced in a study of beta chain features in type 1 diabetes. Expressed TCRB transcripts were sequenced, since all the RNA that had been isolated was reverse transcribed. Method: immunoSEQ multiplex PCR; TCRdb's copy keeps in-frame clones and lacks some. The sample includes fewer than 550,000 clones, approximately 10% of them seen just once. The material sequenced was naive CD4+ T cells from blood. These receptors all come from a young woman in good health.

This clone occurred a few times. The J gene is TRBJ2-3, the V gene TRBV7-2; 7 bases agree with TRBD1. CDR1 is SGHTA and CDR2 is FQGNSA in the germline V gene. V shed 6 bases, J shed 0 bases, and the junction held 6 bases outside the gene matches. The CDR3 has 15 residues. The CDR3 nucleotides are TGTGCCAGCAGGCCCGGGACAGAGAGCACAGATACGCAGTATTTT. Protein sequence: CASRPGTESTDTQYF.

This clone was found a few times. This chain connects TRBV4-1 to TRBJ2-7; perhaps TRBD2 as D (6 bases). CDR1 and CDR2 from the germline V gene are MGHRA and YSYEKL. The CDR3 runs 13 residues. Trimming removed 2 bases from V and 6 bases from J, with 11 bases in between. In nucleotides, the CDR3 is TGCGCCAGCAGCCAATCGCAGGGAGGCGAGCAGTACGTC. It yields the protein CASSQSQGGEQYV.